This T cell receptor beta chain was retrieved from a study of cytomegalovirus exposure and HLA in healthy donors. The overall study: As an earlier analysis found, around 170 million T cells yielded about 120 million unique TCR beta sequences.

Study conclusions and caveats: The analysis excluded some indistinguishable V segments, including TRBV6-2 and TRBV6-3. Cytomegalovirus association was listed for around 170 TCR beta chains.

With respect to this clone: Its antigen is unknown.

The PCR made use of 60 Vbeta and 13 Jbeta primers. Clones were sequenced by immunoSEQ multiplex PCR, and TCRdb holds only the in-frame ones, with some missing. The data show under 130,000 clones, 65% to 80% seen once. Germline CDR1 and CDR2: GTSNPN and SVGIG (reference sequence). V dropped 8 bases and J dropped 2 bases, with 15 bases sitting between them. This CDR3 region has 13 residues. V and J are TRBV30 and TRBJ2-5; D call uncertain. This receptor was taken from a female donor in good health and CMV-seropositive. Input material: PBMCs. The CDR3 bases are TGTGCCAGAAGTCAGTGGCCGCAAGAGACCCAGTACTTC. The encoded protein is CARSQWPQETQYF.